Presented here are 30 T cell receptor beta chains from one specimen sequenced in a study of T cell repertoires in cytomegalovirus infection. No antigen is known for these receptors. TCRdb processed the reads anew with MiXCR; each CDR3 protein has one entry. The sample has around 500,000 distinct CDR3 sequences, more than 40% seen once. The source was cultured PBMCs, collected from culture after CMV antigen stimulation. The source of these receptors is a human donor in good health (CMV status not recorded). Some clones in this sample may be carry-over from other donors' samples.

The chain carries TRBV19 and TRBJ2-7, with no clear D. The CDR3 has 14 amino acids. Trimming removed 3 bases at V and 0 bases at J, with 9 bases between. Germline CDR1 is LNHDA and CDR2 is SQIVND (reference sequence). CDR3 coding DNA: TGTGCCAGTAGTATCGCGGAGAGCTCCTACGAGCAGTACTTC. The encoded protein is CASSIAESSYEQYF.

Only a few counts were recorded for this clonotype. The rearrangement links TRBV12-3 or TRBV12-4 to TRBJ1-6; TRBD1 aligns across 9 bases. The CDR3 extends over 15 amino acids. The J segment lost 8 bases and the V segment lost 5 bases, leaving 7 bases of the junction unmatched. CDR3 region: CASSATGTGYSPLHF. The CDR3 DNA follows: TGTGCCAGCAGTGCCACCGGGACAGGGTATTCACCCCTCCACTTT.

The V gene is TRBV7-2, the J gene TRBJ2-4; D remains ambiguous. V shed 2 bases and J shed 0 bases, with 5 bases lying between them. The CDR3 extends over 14 amino acids. The V gene's germline CDR1 is SGHTA and CDR2 FQGNSA. CDR3 nucleotide sequence: TGTGCCAGCAGCTTAAGTCTAGCCAAAAACATTCAGTACTTC. This sequence encodes CASSLSLAKNIQYF.

A word on this clonotype: A junction boundary mismatches the germline segment, possibly from a read error. The chain uses TRBV12-3 or TRBV12-4 and TRBJ2-2, with TRBD2 matching 10 bases. The CDR3 spans 15 residues. The CDR3 region is CASRLAGGYIGELFF. The CDR3 DNA follows: TGTGCCAGCAGGTTAGCGGGAGGATACATCGGGGAGCTGTTTTTT.

This clonotype appeared a few times. The chain recombines TRBV7-2 with TRBJ2-7; D is perhaps TRBD2 (6 bases). Deletions cut 4 bases from V and 2 bases from J, with 15 bases between. Germline assignment: CDR1 SGHTA and CDR2 FQGNSA. CDR3 length equals 15 residues. DNA of the CDR3: TGTGCCAGCAGCTCTGGCCGGGACTTCCCCTACGAGCAGTACTTC. Protein product: CASSSGRDFPYEQYF.

This clonotype has only one observation. Compared with germline, one end of the junction differs, possibly owing to a read error. The rearrangement joins TRBV10-3 to TRBJ2-7; weak D call: TRBD2 (5 bases). The CDR3 is made up of 14 amino acids. CDR1 is ENHRY and CDR2 is SYGVKD in the germline V gene. The CDR3 spells CAISVVPEGHEQYF. CDR3 DNA: TGTGCCATAAGTGTGGTCCCAGAGGGTCACGAGCAGTACTTC.

This clonotype has ten or more counts. The gene calls are TRBV12-3 or TRBV12-4 and TRBJ2-1; D assignment may be TRBD1 or TRBD2 (5 bases each). This CDR3 is 15 amino acids long. Trimming removed 6 bases from V and 0 bases from J, with 12 bases in between. In DNA, the CDR3 is TGTGCCAGCAGGCCGGGACCTAACTCCTACAATGAGCAGTTCTTC. The encoded protein is CASRPGPNSYNEQFF.

This clonotype was counted a few times. The gene calls are TRBV28 and TRBJ2-5; D is possibly TRBD1 (6 bases). The CDR3 length is 13 residues. The germline gives CDR1 MDHEN, CDR2 SYDVKM. Trimming removed 6 bases from V and 2 bases from J, with 10 bases in between. As DNA, the CDR3 is TGTGCCAGCAGGGAAGGGGGACAAGAGACCCAGTACTTC. This translates into CASREGGQETQYF. Looking up the rest from reference TRBV28 and TRBJ2-5 gives the full variable domain: DVKVTQSSRYLVKRTGEKVFLECVQDMDHENMFWYRQDPGLGLRLIYFSYDVKMKEKGDIPEGYSVSREKKERFSLILESASTNQTSMYLCASREGGQETQYFGPGTRLLVL.

This clonotype appeared a single time. V gene TRBV6-2 or TRBV6-3 combines with J gene TRBJ2-3; 9 bases fit TRBD1. The CDR3 sequence is 16 residues long. V lost 5 bases to trimming and J lost 2 bases; unmatched junction nucleotides: 8. Germline assignment: CDR1 MNHEY and CDR2 SVGEGT. CDR3 sequence reads: CASSATGTGTTDTQYF. Here the CDR3 DNA reads TGTGCCAGCAGTGCCACCGGGACAGGGACCACAGATACGCAGTATTTT.

The rearrangement links TRBV20-1 to TRBJ1-5; TRBD1 matches at 7 bases. The V segment lost 5 bases and the J segment 0 bases; nucleotides outside the gene matches: 4. Germline V gene data show CDR1 as DFQATT and CDR2 as SNEGSKA (reference sequence). The length of the CDR3 is 14 residues. The CDR3 region has the DNA TGCAGTGCTGCGGGACAGAATAGCAATCAGCCCCAGCATTTT. This translates into CSAAGQNSNQPQHF.

The V call is TRBV4-1, the J call TRBJ2-3, with D maybe TRBD2 (5 bases). The CDR3 extends over 15 amino acids. Germline lookup yields CDR1 MGHRA and CDR2 YSYEKL. V lost 5 bases and J lost 0, with 12 bases in between. The CDR3 is CASSFSAGSTDTQYF. CDR3 in DNA: TGCGCCAGCAGCTTTAGTGCGGGTAGCACAGATACGCAGTATTTT.

The chain recombines TRBV9 with TRBJ2-7; D unclear. The CDR3 contains 14 residues. The germline gives CDR1 SGDLS, CDR2 YYNGEE. Trimming took off 0 bases at V and 3 bases at J, with 10 bases between the two ends. CDR3 sequence (DNA): TGTGCCAGCAGCGTAGAATCGGGCAGCTACGAGCAGTACTTC. It is translated as CASSVESGSYEQYF.

A few counts support this clonotype. The CDR3 DNA reads as TGTGCCAGTAGTATAGATTTGGGGGAGCAGTTCTTC. Translating it yields CASSIDLGEQFF. The V gene is TRBV19, the J gene TRBJ2-1; D uncertain. Trimming left V 0 bases short and J 10 bases short, with 7 bases between. The CDR3 is made up of 12 amino acids. Germline V CDR1 and CDR2: LNHDA, SQIVND (reference sequence).

The chain carries TRBV27 and TRBJ1-6; TRBD1 might be the D (5 bases). CDR3 size: 14 residues. The V and J ends lost 2 bases and 6 bases respectively, with 8 bases between them. The germline gives CDR1 MNHEY, CDR2 SMNVEV (reference sequence). DNA for the CDR3: TGTGCCAGCAGTTTACCAGGGCCTAATTCACCCCTCCACTTT. This gives the protein CASSLPGPNSPLHF.

The chain has TRBV11-3 and TRBJ1-2; 12 bases agree with TRBD1. V shed 5 bases and J 7 bases; nucleotides not matched to a gene: 2. Germline CDR1 SGHNT, CDR2 YENEEA. CDR3 length: 13 amino acids. The CDR3 sequence is CASSGTGGSGYTF. The CDR3 region has the DNA TGTGCCAGCAGCGGGACAGGGGGCAGTGGCTACACCTTC. The full variable domain, with the rest looked up from reference TRBV11-3 and TRBJ1-2, is EAGVVQSPRYKIIEKKQPVAFWCNPISGHNTLYWYLQNLGQGPELLIRYENEEAVDDSQLPKDRFSAERLKGVDSTLKIQPAELGDSAVYLCASSGTGGSGYTFGSGTRLTVV.

The V call is TRBV7-2, the J call TRBJ2-5; a weak D match, TRBD2 (6 bases). The CDR3 has 14 residues. The V and J ends lost 4 bases and 3 bases respectively, with 12 bases between them. The germline CDR1 and CDR2 sequences are SGHTA and FQGNSA. The CDR3 nucleotides read TGTGCCAGCAGCTCCCAAGGCGGGAAAGAGACCCAGTACTTC. It codes for CASSSQGGKETQYF.

The gene calls are TRBV15 and TRBJ2-3; maybe TRBD1 (6 bases). Between the trimmed V and J ends, which lost 3 bases and 10 bases, there was a span of 14 bases. This CDR3 has 13 residues. CDR1 is LNHNV, CDR2 YYDKDF, per germline (reference sequence). The CDR3 DNA follows: TGTGCCACCAGCAGTGACTACAGGGAATCGCAGTATTTT. Its protein is CATSSDYRESQYF.

The rearrangement uses TRBV7-2 and TRBJ1-2, with 7 bases identical to TRBD1. The germline gives CDR1 SGHTA, CDR2 FQGNSA. J lost 6 bases, V lost 5 bases, and 9 bases had no gene match. The CDR3 extends over 14 amino acids. CDR3 in amino acids: CASSARGGGDGYTF. DNA for the CDR3: TGTGCCAGCAGCGCCAGGGGGGGCGGGGATGGCTACACCTTC.

The table lists this clonotype with a few counts. This sequence joins TRBV4-3 and TRBJ2-1; D ambiguous. Germline V gene lookup returns CDR1 LGHNA and CDR2 YSLEER. Trimming pared 3 bases from V and 6 bases from J, leaving 9 bases between. The CDR3 runs 13 residues. The CDR3 DNA follows: TGCGCCAGCAGCCAGCTACAACTCAATGAGCAGTTCTTC. This sequence encodes CASSQLQLNEQFF.

This clonotype showed up just a few times. The genes are TRBV7-2 and TRBJ2-3; the D is unclear. This CDR3 spans 14 amino acids. Germline V CDR1 and CDR2: SGHTA, FQGNSA. V shed 7 bases and J shed 0 bases, with 11 bases lying between them. For the CDR3, the DNA is TGTGCCAGCAACATGGTGCGGAGCACAGATACGCAGTATTTT. As protein: CASNMVRSTDTQYF.

The genes are TRBV7-9 and TRBJ2-3; D not resolved. The CDR3 runs 13 residues. V lost 5 bases to trimming and J lost 6 bases, with 12 bases between them. CDR1 and CDR2 (germline): SEHNR, FQNEAQ (reference sequence). DNA of the CDR3: TGTGCCAGCAGCCCTTTGTTGAGGGATACGCAGTATTTT. Its protein is CASSPLLRDTQYF.

This sequence joins TRBV20-1 and TRBJ1-4; D remains ambiguous. V lost 6 bases and J 4 bases, leaving 6 bases between the germline ends. The germline CDR1 and CDR2 sequences are DFQATT and SNEGSKA (reference sequence). The CDR3 is 11 amino acids. Written as DNA, the CDR3 is TGCAGTGCGCTGTATAATGAAAAACTGTTTTTT. This gives the protein CSALYNEKLFF.

V and J are TRBV11-2 and TRBJ2-1; D is unclear. V shed 2 bases and J shed 0 bases, with 11 bases lying between them. The germline CDR1 and CDR2 sequences are SGHAT and FQNNGV. This CDR3 spans 16 amino acids. The CDR3 sequence: CASSLLHESSYNEQFF. Here the CDR3 DNA reads TGTGCCAGCAGCTTACTCCACGAAAGCTCCTACAATGAGCAGTTCTTC.

This chain links TRBV6-2 or TRBV6-3 with TRBJ2-1; D not certain. The CDR3 loop spans 12 amino acids. Trimming left V 2 bases short and J 10 bases short, with 9 bases between. Germline-derived CDR1 and CDR2 are MNHEY and SVGEGT. CDR3 protein: CASSYNTGEQFF. The CDR3 bases are TGTGCCAGCAGTTACAATACCGGGGAGCAGTTCTTC.

The V call is TRBV7-4, the J call TRBJ2-7, with D perhaps matching TRBD2 (6 bases). This CDR3 region has 19 residues. Between the trimmed V and J ends, which lost 4 bases and 3 bases, there was a span of 28 bases. Per the germline V gene, CDR1 is SGHVT and CDR2 is SQSDAQ. The chain's CDR3 is CASSSLIGAKDGSHYEQYF. CDR3 DNA: TGTGCCAGCAGCTCCCTTATCGGGGCGAAAGACGGGAGTCACTACGAGCAGTACTTC.

The chain employs TRBV28 and TRBJ2-7; 8 nucleotides align to TRBD2. The germline gives CDR1 MDHEN, CDR2 SYDVKM. V lost 10 bases, J lost 6 bases, and 8 bases stayed unmatched. This CDR3 is built from 12 residues. The CDR3 DNA sequence: TGTGCCACCGGGGGGGGATTGAGCGAGCAGTACTTC. It encodes CATGGGLSEQYF.

The rearrangement uses TRBV28 and TRBJ1-4; weak D call: TRBD1 (5 bases). The V end lost 6 bases, the J end lost 4 bases, and 12 bases lay between the germline ends. The germline CDR1 and CDR2 sequences are MDHEN and SYDVKM. The CDR3 loop spans 14 amino acids. In DNA, the CDR3 is TGTGCCAGCAGCCTGGGGGGGGATAATGAAAAACTGTTTTTT. Its translation is CASSLGGDNEKLFF.

This clonotype was found many times. This sequence joins TRBV10-3 and TRBJ1-1; TRBD1 matches 8 bases. Germline V gene lookup returns CDR1 ENHRY and CDR2 SYGVKD. There are 15 residues in the CDR3. The ends lost 0 bases at V and 6 bases at J; junction bases unmatched: 6. CDR3: CAISESDRGSSEAFF. CDR3 DNA sequence: TGTGCCATCAGTGAGTCTGACAGGGGCAGTTCTGAAGCTTTCTTT.

In its sample, this clonotype was seen a few times. This chain links TRBV12-3 or TRBV12-4 with TRBJ1-3; unclear D gene. The CDR3 runs to 14 residues. Trimming took off 7 bases at V and 3 bases at J, with 13 bases between the two ends. CDR3 loop: CASIGVGGGNTIYF. DNA for the CDR3: TGTGCCAGCATTGGAGTGGGTGGTGGAAACACCATATATTTT.

CDR3 bases: TGTGCCAGCAGTTCCCCGGGAAGGAGCAATGAGCAGTTCTTC. It specifies CASSSPGRSNEQFF. V usage is TRBV12-3 or TRBV12-4 and J usage is TRBJ2-1; TRBD2 is a possible D gene (5 bases). Trimming took 4 bases from V and 6 from J, leaving 13 bases between them. This CDR3 has 14 residues.